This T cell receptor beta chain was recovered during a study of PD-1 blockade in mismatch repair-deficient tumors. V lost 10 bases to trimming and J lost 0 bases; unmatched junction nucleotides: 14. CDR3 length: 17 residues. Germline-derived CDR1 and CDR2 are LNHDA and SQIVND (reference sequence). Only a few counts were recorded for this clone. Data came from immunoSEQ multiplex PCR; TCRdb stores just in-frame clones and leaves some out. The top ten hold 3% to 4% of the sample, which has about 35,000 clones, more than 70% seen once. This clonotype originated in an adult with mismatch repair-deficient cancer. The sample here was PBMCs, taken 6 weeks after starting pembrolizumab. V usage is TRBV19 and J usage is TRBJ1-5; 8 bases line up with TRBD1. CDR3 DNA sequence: TGTGCCACTCACCGGGACAGGAGCCTCTATAGCAATCAGCCCCAGCATTTT. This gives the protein CATHRDRSLYSNQPQHF.